Listed here are 9 T cell receptor beta chains from one sample, sequenced in a study of metastatic and nonmetastatic thyroid tumors. From the PCR reads, TCRdb re-called clones with MiXCR. The sample has over 25,000 clones; 15% are singletons. No treatment of any kind had been given to any patient before thyroid surgery. What was sequenced was blood. The receptors shown here come from a female donor with papillary thyroid cancer or a benign thyroid nodule (not recorded which). Some clones in this sample may be carry-over from other donors' samples.

The sample holds many counts of this clone. The chain recombines TRBV7-9 with TRBJ2-1, with D possibly matching TRBD2 (6 bases). V lost 10 bases to trimming and J lost 4 bases, with 17 bases between them. The CDR3 is 14 residues long. CDR1 is SEHNR, CDR2 FQNEAQ, per germline (reference sequence). The CDR3 spells CATAAGNSYNEQFF. The CDR3 DNA follows: TGTGCCACCGCAGCGGGCAATAGTTACAATGAGCAGTTCTTC. The variable domain in full, with the rest retrieved from reference TRBV7-9 and TRBJ2-1, is DTGVSQNPRHKITKRGQNVTFRCDPISEHNRLYWYRQTLGQGPEFLTYFQNEAQLEKSRLLSDRFSAERPKGSFSTLEIQRTEQGDSAMYLCATAAGNSYNEQFFGPGTRLTVL.

The rearrangement uses TRBV5-4 and TRBJ2-3, with D possibly being TRBD2 (6 bases). V gave up 2 bases and J gave up 2 bases, with 15 bases separating them. The CDR3 has 16 residues. Germline V gives CDR1 SGHNT, CDR2 YYREEE (reference sequence). Here the CDR3 reads CASSLPSVTITDTQYF. CDR3 DNA: TGTGCCAGCAGCTTACCTAGCGTGACGATCACAGATACGCAGTATTTT.

This clone was observed at least ten times. V is TRBV15 and J is TRBJ1-5; a possible D gene is TRBD1 (5 bases). Germline V gene data show CDR1 as LNHNV and CDR2 as YYDKDF (reference sequence). The CDR3 is made up of 14 amino acids. Trimming shortened V by 3 bases and J by 6 bases, and 12 bases separated the two germline ends. The CDR3 sequence is CATSRTESVQPQHF. Here the CDR3 DNA reads TGTGCCACCAGCAGGACAGAGAGCGTTCAGCCCCAGCATTTT.

This clone was detected ten times or more. The chain employs TRBV9 and TRBJ1-5; D not resolved. CDR3 size: 12 residues. Germline-derived CDR1 and CDR2 are SGDLS and YYNGEE. Trimming took off 4 bases at V and 5 bases at J, with 7 bases between the two ends. DNA for the CDR3: TGTGCCAGCAGCACACCCCATCAGCCCCAGCATTTT. Its translation: CASSTPHQPQHF.

This clone was recorded a few times. A read error is possible here, since a much larger clone lies one base away. The V call is TRBV27, the J call TRBJ2-3; D gene uncertain. The CDR3 has 14 amino acids. Germline lookup yields CDR1 MNHEY and CDR2 SMNVEV (reference sequence). The CDR3 reads CASSLCPSTDTQYF. The CDR3 DNA sequence: TGCGCCAGCAGTTTGTGTCCTAGCACAGATACGCAGTATTTT.

This clone was seen ten or more times. The chain uses TRBV12-3 or TRBV12-4 and TRBJ2-3; D not certain. The CDR3 is made up of 16 amino acids. The V gene lost 2 bases and the J gene lost 0 bases, with 12 bases spanning the gap. In DNA form, the CDR3 reads TGTGCCAGCAGTTTAAGTTGGTCGGAAAGCACAGATACGCAGTATTTT. As protein: CASSLSWSESTDTQYF.

In this sample, this clone turned up many times. The chain links TRBV2 to TRBJ1-6, with D possibly TRBD1 on 5 matching bases. The CDR3 runs 12 residues. Germline V gene sequence: CDR1 SNHLY, CDR2 FYNNEI. Trimming removed 5 bases from V and 10 bases from J, with 9 bases in between. CDR3: CASSTWGSPLHF. CDR3 sequence (DNA): TGTGCCAGCAGTACGTGGGGGTCACCCCTCCACTTT.

This clone appeared many times. This chain uses TRBV18 with TRBJ1-2; perhaps TRBD1 as D (5 bases). Trimming shortened V by 3 bases and J by 7 bases, and 21 bases separated the two germline ends. Germline V gene lookup returns CDR1 KGHSH and CDR2 LQKENI. The CDR3 is 16 amino acids. The CDR3 DNA reads as TGTGCCAGCTCACCTCGGGACGGAGCGGCGCTAGGTGGCTACACCTTC. Amino acid sequence: CASSPRDGAALGGYTF. The full variable domain, with the rest looked up from reference TRBV18 and TRBJ1-2, is NAGVMQNPRHLVRRRGQEARLRCSPMKGHSHVYWYRQLPEEGLKFMVYLQKENIIDESGMPKERFSAEFPKEGPSILRIQQVVRGDSAAYFCASSPRDGAALGGYTFGSGTRLTVV.

This clone occurred many times. CDR3 in amino acids: CASSLVASGTSTDTQYF. In DNA form, the CDR3 reads TGTGCCAGCAGCTTAGTGGCTAGCGGGACCAGCACAGATACGCAGTATTTT. V is TRBV7-8 and J is TRBJ2-3, with 9 bases that match TRBD2. The CDR3 length is 17 residues. Germline V gene lookup returns CDR1 SGHVS and CDR2 FQNEAQ. After removal of 1 base from V and 0 bases from J, the junction contained 5 bases not matched to a gene.